The subject of this entry is one T cell receptor beta chain. This clone has more than one count but fewer than ten. Which antigen it targets is not known. Per-nucleotide qualities are absent, and no much larger clonotype sits a single base away. The sample originates from a study of cytomegalovirus exposure and HLA in healthy donors (dated by TCRdb to between 2016 and 2019). Background on the whole study: According to a later analysis, one platform produced both the approximately 110 validation repertoires and the 730 or so repertoires of the first cohort. The study was designed to test whether signatures of past pathogen exposure could be identified by cataloging public T cell receptors. In addition to the first cohort of 650 to 800 subjects, a separate validation cohort of 120 different subjects was used. High-throughput TCR immunosequencing, statistical association of individual TCRs with disease status, and machine learning were combined to predict cytomegalovirus infection status.

The paper as a whole reports these results and caveats: According to the authors, the approach could potentially be generalized to other disease states and immunological phenotypes. The study gave a list of some 150 TCR beta chains associated with cytomegalovirus. Of the cluster scores, roughly 95% were above 0 in a later analysis, which found that TCRs clustered in the first cohort also tended to co-occur in the 95 to 150 validation repertoires. A later analysis lacked HLA typing for the validation cohort, so it scored co-occurrence in that cohort across all 110 or so repertoires. In vitro tests confirmed that a few of the cytomegalovirus-associated TCR beta chains recognize cytomegalovirus antigens. Cytomegalovirus status was reported to be diagnosed by the classifier with high specificity and sensitivity in both the original and validation cohorts. Across donors, most TCR sequences were observed very rarely, whereas some public TCRs were present in many individuals.

Separate from the approximately 700-subject first cohort, the validation cohort of around 130 subjects was the group to which the donors belonged. Library construction relied on the immunoSEQ multiplex PCR assay. The authors' pipeline ran thus. A statistical classification framework was built to diagnose cytomegalovirus status from the catalog of TCR beta chain sequences. In TCRdb, the immuneACCESS table is reduced to in-frame sequences with V and J assigned. These tables do not hold every clone; where another copy was compared, an unresolved V gene accounts for under half, and the others remain unexplained. V and J calls and clone size are given by that table; D and trimming were obtained from the DNA. The sample table shows around 200,000 clones, and 85% to 90% are seen once. 2.5% to 3.5% of the sample goes to the ten largest clones. CDR1 and CDR2 are read off the germline V gene as MDHEN and SYDVKM. Including cysteine and phenylalanine, the CDR3 has 14 amino acids. Only the CDR3 portion is preserved as DNA: 42 bases, with reading frame beginning at the first base. Deletion took 2 bases off V and 6 bases off J, with a span of 11 bases between the germline ends.

The source is a woman under 30 in good health and CMV-seronegative. The chain was built from TRBV28 and TRBJ1-5; no D gene call is confident. Input material: PBMCs. The nucleotide sequence reads TGTGCCAGCAGTTTACGGGGTCTGGGTCAGCCCCAGCATTTT. Its protein reads: CASSLRGLGQPQHF. Reference TRBV28 and TRBJ1-5 genes cover what lies past the CDR3, so the full variable domain is DVKVTQSSRYLVKRTGEKVFLECVQDMDHENMFWYRQDPGLGLRLIYFSYDVKMKEKGDIPEGYSVSREKKERFSLILESASTNQTSMYLCASSLRGLGQPQHFGDGTRLSIL.